The 27 T cell receptor beta chains given below trace back to one sample, sequenced in a study of blood T cell repertoires in COVID-19. Profiling relied on immunoSEQ multiplex PCR, and the TCRdb table lists in-frame clones only, not all of them. The sample holds around 78,000 clones; around 90% are singletons and the top ten take 1%. The sample was peripheral blood. The source of these receptors is a woman in her fifties or sixties in a cohort sampled during active COVID-19.

The rearrangement links TRBV28 to TRBJ2-7, with 7 positions matching TRBD2. This CDR3 is built from 14 residues. The ends lost 2 bases at V and 3 bases at J; junction bases unmatched: 4. The germline CDR1 and CDR2 sequences are MDHEN and SYDVKM. This CDR3 reads CASSLEAGSYEQYF. CDR3 coding DNA: TGTGCCAGCAGTTTAGAAGCGGGGAGCTACGAGCAGTACTTC.

The chain joins TRBV3-1 (or the pseudogene TRBV3-2) to TRBJ2-5, with TRBD2 matching over 12 bases. CDR3 length: 17 amino acids. Trimming cost V 1 base and J 4 bases; bases outside gene matches: 7. Germline V gene sequence: CDR1 LGHDT, CDR2 YNNKEL (reference sequence). The CDR3 DNA follows: TGTGCCAGCAGCCAAGGGATGACTAGCGGGAGTAGAGAGACCCAGTACTTC. It specifies CASSQGMTSGSRETQYF.

The genes are TRBV6-5 and TRBJ2-3, with 9 positions matching TRBD1. J lost 3 bases, V lost 5 bases, and 6 bases had no gene match. This CDR3 is built from 15 residues. The germline CDR1 and CDR2 sequences are MNHEY and SVGAGI. The CDR3 spells CASSLRDRDTDTQYF. The CDR3 DNA follows: TGTGCCAGCAGTCTCCGGGACAGGGATACAGATACGCAGTATTTT.

V usage is TRBV18 and J usage is TRBJ2-2; perhaps TRBD2 as D (6 bases). CDR1 and CDR2 (germline): KGHSH, LQKENI. Trimming took off 1 base at V and 4 bases at J, with 10 bases between the two ends. The CDR3 is made up of 15 amino acids. CDR3 sequence reads: CASSPQTSSTGELFF. The CDR3 region has the DNA TGTGCCAGCTCACCACAGACTAGTAGCACCGGGGAGCTGTTTTTT.

The rearrangement links TRBV29-1 to TRBJ2-3; D tentatively fits TRBD1 or TRBD2 (5 bases each). The V and J ends lost 7 bases and 8 bases respectively, with 16 bases between them. CDR3 length: 12 residues. Germline assignment: CDR1 SQVTM and CDR2 ANQGSEA. CDR3: CSGGKGEGTQYF. The DNA of the CDR3 is TGCAGCGGGGGGAAAGGAGAAGGTACGCAGTATTTT.

This chain links TRBV5-4 with TRBJ2-7, with TRBD2 identical over 7 bases. This CDR3 contains 15 residues. Germline V CDR1 and CDR2: SGHNT, YYREEE (reference sequence). Trimming took 3 bases from V and 2 from J; bases not matched to a gene: 8. Here the CDR3 DNA reads TGTGCCAGCAGCTCGCGGACTAGTCACACCTACGAGCAGTACTTC. It yields the protein CASSSRTSHTYEQYF.

The V call is TRBV15, the J call TRBJ1-1; weak D call: TRBD1 (6 bases). Trimming took 7 bases from V and 11 from J, leaving 23 bases between them. Germline values: CDR1 LNHNV, CDR2 YYDKDF (reference sequence). This CDR3 spans 14 amino acids. The CDR3 sequence is CATTKTGPEGAAFF. CDR3 bases: TGTGCCACCACTAAGACAGGCCCTGAAGGGGCGGCTTTCTTT.

The V gene is TRBV25-1, the J gene TRBJ2-1; D uncertain. The V and J ends lost 3 bases and 3 bases respectively, with 9 bases between them. This CDR3 is 14 amino acids long. Looked up from germline, CDR1 is MGHDK and CDR2 is SYGVNS. The CDR3 DNA reads TGTGCCAGCAGTGATCTAGTAAGCTACAATGAGCAGTTCTTC. This encodes CASSDLVSYNEQFF.

V gene TRBV14 combines with J gene TRBJ2-1; D is uncertain. This CDR3 is 15 amino acids long. CDR1 is SGHDN, CDR2 FVKESK, per germline. V was pared by 6 bases and J by 4 bases, with 16 bases between. CDR3 sequence reads: CASSSGTVIYNEQFF. CDR3 bases: TGTGCCAGCAGTTCCGGCACAGTCATATACAATGAGCAGTTCTTC.

The rearrangement links TRBV3-1 (or the pseudogene TRBV3-2) to TRBJ2-5; the match to TRBD2 covers 7 bases. Germline assignment: CDR1 LGHDT and CDR2 YNNKEL (reference sequence). CDR3 length: 17 amino acids. J gave up 2 bases and V 1 base, and 10 bases lay outside the gene matches. The CDR3 nucleotides are TGTGCCAGCAGCCAAGGAGATGCAGCGGGGTATCAAGAGACCCAGTACTTC. It specifies CASSQGDAAGYQETQYF.

The chain combines TRBV24-1 with TRBJ1-2; D gene uncertain. Trimming took off 5 bases at V and 0 bases at J, with 9 bases between the two ends. The CDR3 loop spans 14 amino acids. Germline values: CDR1 KGHDR, CDR2 SFDVKD. The CDR3 spells CATSATGANYGYTF. For the CDR3, the DNA is TGTGCCACCAGTGCGACGGGAGCTAACTATGGCTACACCTTC.

The DNA of the CDR3 is TGCAGCGTTGGACAGGGAAGCGTTCCCTCGCAGGGGACCCAGTACTTC. Protein product: CSVGQGSVPSQGTQYF. The rearrangement uses TRBV29-1 and TRBJ2-5, with 7 bases lining up with TRBD1. V trimming: 4 bases; J trimming: 7 bases; junction bases outside the gene matches: 18. Germline-derived CDR1 and CDR2 are SQVTM and ANQGSEA. The CDR3 is made up of 16 amino acids.

The CDR3 protein is CASSQGARGAFF. DNA of the CDR3: TGTGCCAGCAGCCAAGGGGCCAGAGGGGCTTTCTTT. The rearrangement uses TRBV3-1 (or the pseudogene TRBV3-2) and TRBJ1-1, with D uncertain. The V gene's germline CDR1 is LGHDT and CDR2 YNNKEL (reference sequence). Trimming took 1 base from V and 11 from J, leaving 11 bases between them. The CDR3 has 12 residues.

The chain uses TRBV28 and TRBJ1-4; D gene uncertain. The germline V gene has CDR1 MDHEN and CDR2 SYDVKM. Between the trimmed V and J ends, which lost 5 bases and 8 bases, there was a span of 15 bases. CDR3 size: 14 residues. The CDR3 loop is CASSPGGEGEKLFF. CDR3 sequence (DNA): TGTGCCAGCAGTCCAGGAGGTGAAGGCGAAAAACTGTTTTTT.

The chain recombines TRBV19 with TRBJ1-4; D remains ambiguous. Germline-derived CDR1 and CDR2 are LNHDA and SQIVND (reference sequence). CDR3 size: 14 residues. The ends were cut back, 1 base at V and 6 bases at J, with 9 bases in the middle. CDR3 protein: CASSIGANDEKLFF. CDR3 DNA sequence: TGTGCCAGTAGTATAGGGGCAAATGATGAAAAACTGTTTTTT.

The genes are TRBV12-3 or TRBV12-4 and TRBJ2-5; D gene unclear. V lost 4 bases, J lost 0 bases, and 6 bases lay in between. This CDR3 has 13 residues. CDR3 region: CASSSSHQETQYF. The CDR3 bases are TGTGCCAGCAGTTCCTCTCACCAAGAGACCCAGTACTTC.

This chain connects TRBV14 to TRBJ2-4; 7 nucleotides match TRBD2. The junction had 10 bases not matched to a gene; V was cut back by 1 base and J by 13 bases. The CDR3 runs 14 residues. Per germline, CDR1 SGHDN and CDR2 FVKESK. The CDR3 spells CASSQGASGGRQYF. The DNA for the CDR3 is TGTGCCAGCAGCCAAGGCGCGTCGGGGGGTCGCCAGTACTTC. Full variable domain (remainder filled in from reference TRBV14 and TRBJ2-4): EAGVTQFPSHSVIEKGQTVTLRCDPISGHDNLYWYRRVMGKEIKFLLHFVKESKQDESGMPNNRFLAERTGGTYSTLKVQPAELEDSGVYFCASSQGASGGRQYFGAGTRLSVL.

This chain links TRBV5-1 with TRBJ2-5; 7 nucleotides line up with TRBD2. Germline CDR1 and CDR2: SGHRS and YFSETQ. The CDR3 is 15 amino acids. V shed 0 bases and J 4 bases; nucleotides not matched to a gene: 6. CDR3 sequence reads: CASSLALPGGETQYF. In DNA, the CDR3 is TGCGCCAGCAGCTTGGCTCTTCCGGGGGGAGAGACCCAGTACTTC. The whole variable domain, filled in from reference TRBV5-1 and TRBJ2-5, reads KAGVTQTPRYLIKTRGQQVTLSCSPISGHRSVSWYQQTPGQGLQFLFEYFSETQRNKGNFPGRFSGRQFSNSRSEMNVSTLELGDSALYLCASSLALPGGETQYFGPGTRLLVL.

This clone was observed once. The J gene is TRBJ1-2, the V gene TRBV27; TRBD1 matches 7 bases. V shed 6 bases, J shed 5 bases, and the junction held 6 bases outside the gene matches. Germline V gives CDR1 MNHEY, CDR2 SMNVEV (reference sequence). There are 13 residues in the CDR3. This chain's CDR3 is CASRDRLGYGYTF. For the CDR3, the DNA is TGTGCCAGCAGGGACAGGTTGGGGTATGGCTACACCTTC.

The chain links TRBV7-2 to TRBJ2-1, with no clear D. V was pared by 4 bases and J by 7 bases, with 5 bases between. The V gene's germline CDR1 is SGHTA and CDR2 FQGNSA. This CDR3 has 11 residues. The CDR3 region is CASSSQNEQFF. CDR3 sequence (DNA): TGTGCCAGCAGCTCCCAGAATGAGCAGTTCTTC. Full variable domain (outside the CDR3, taken from reference TRBV7-2 and TRBJ2-1): GAGVSQSPSNKVTEKGKDVELRCDPISGHTALYWYRQSLGQGLEFLIYFQGNSAPDKSGLPSDRFSAERTGGSVSTLTIQRTQQEDSAVYLCASSSQNEQFFGPGTRLTVL.

The genes are TRBV5-1 and TRBJ2-7, with TRBD1 identical over 7 bases. The CDR3 loop spans 15 amino acids. The ends lost 4 bases at V and 0 bases at J; junction bases unmatched: 7. Germline V gene data show CDR1 as SGHRS and CDR2 as YFSETQ. The CDR3 DNA reads TGCGCCAGCAGCCCGGTGTCAGGGGGCTCCTACGAGCAGTACTTC. Translation: CASSPVSGGSYEQYF.

This rearrangement joins TRBV27 to TRBJ1-5; 7 bases fit TRBD1. Germline CDR1 is MNHEY and CDR2 is SMNVEV (reference sequence). V shed 6 bases and J 0 bases; nucleotides not matched to a gene: 8. CDR3 length equals 16 residues. CDR3 loop: CASSQNRGNSNQPQHF. DNA for the CDR3: TGTGCCAGCAGCCAAAACAGGGGAAATAGCAATCAGCCCCAGCATTTT.

The gene calls are TRBV7-9 and TRBJ2-2, with 8 bases matching TRBD1. Germline V lookup: CDR1 SEHNR, CDR2 FQNEAQ (reference sequence). CDR3 size: 16 residues. V lost 6 bases to trimming and J lost 2 bases; unmatched junction nucleotides: 8. CDR3 residues: CASSRPDRANTGELFF. CDR3 coding DNA: TGTGCCAGCAGTCGCCCGGACAGGGCTAACACCGGGGAGCTGTTTTTT. Filled out from reference TRBV7-9 and TRBJ2-2, the complete variable domain reads DTGVSQNPRHKITKRGQNVTFRCDPISEHNRLYWYRQTLGQGPEFLTYFQNEAQLEKSRLLSDRFSAERPKGSFSTLEIQRTEQGDSAMYLCASSRPDRANTGELFFGEGSRLTVL.

This clone appeared once. The chain recombines TRBV25-1 with TRBJ2-7; 15 nucleotides line up with TRBD2. V lost 3 bases to trimming and J lost 4 bases; unmatched junction nucleotides: 1. The CDR3 consists of 15 residues. Germline-derived CDR1 and CDR2 are MGHDK and SYGVNS. As DNA, the CDR3 is TGTGCCAGCAGTGAGGGGACTAGCGGGAGGTACGAGCAGTACTTC. Protein product: CASSEGTSGRYEQYF.

This sequence joins TRBV19 and TRBJ2-3, with 10 nucleotides matching TRBD2. Germline CDR1 is LNHDA and CDR2 is SQIVND (reference sequence). The CDR3 is made up of 16 amino acids. The J segment lost 0 bases and the V segment lost 4 bases, leaving 4 bases of the junction unmatched. Here the CDR3 reads CASSTGLAVSTDTQYF. CDR3 bases: TGTGCCAGTAGTACCGGACTAGCGGTAAGCACAGATACGCAGTATTTT.

The V and J genes are TRBV21-1 and TRBJ2-7; the D segment call TRBD1 is taken from the table without a DNA check. TRBV21-1 is reported as a pseudogene. This CDR3 has 12 residues. The CDR3 nucleotides are TGTGCCAGCAGCAAAGACAGGCTAGTGCAGTACTTC. It encodes CASSKDRLVQYF.

The CDR3, as DNA: TGTGCCAGCAGCCAAGGCCCGACAGGGGCTCGGAATGAAAAACTGTTTTTT. Its protein is CASSQGPTGARNEKLFF. The gene calls are TRBV4-2 and TRBJ1-4, with TRBD1 matching 8 bases. Germline V CDR1 and CDR2: LGHNA, YNFKEQ. This CDR3 comprises 17 residues. V gave up 1 base and J gave up 5 bases; unmatched junction bases: 9.